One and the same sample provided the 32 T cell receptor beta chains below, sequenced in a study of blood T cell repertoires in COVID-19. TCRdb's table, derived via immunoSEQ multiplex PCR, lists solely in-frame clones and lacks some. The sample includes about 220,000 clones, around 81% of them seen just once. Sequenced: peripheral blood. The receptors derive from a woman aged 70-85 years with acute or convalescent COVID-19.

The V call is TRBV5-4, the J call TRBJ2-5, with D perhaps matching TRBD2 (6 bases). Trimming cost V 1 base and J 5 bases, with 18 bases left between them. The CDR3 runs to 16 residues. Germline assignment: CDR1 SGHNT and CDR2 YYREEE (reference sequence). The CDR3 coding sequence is TGTGCCAGCAGCTTGTACGGGGGAAATAGGCAGGAGACCCAGTACTTC. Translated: CASSLYGGNRQETQYF.

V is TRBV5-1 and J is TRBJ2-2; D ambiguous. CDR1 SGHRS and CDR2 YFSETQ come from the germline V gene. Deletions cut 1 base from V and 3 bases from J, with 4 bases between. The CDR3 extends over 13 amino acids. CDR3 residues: CASSLPHTGELFF. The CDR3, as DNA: TGCGCCAGCAGCTTGCCTCACACCGGGGAGCTGTTTTTT.

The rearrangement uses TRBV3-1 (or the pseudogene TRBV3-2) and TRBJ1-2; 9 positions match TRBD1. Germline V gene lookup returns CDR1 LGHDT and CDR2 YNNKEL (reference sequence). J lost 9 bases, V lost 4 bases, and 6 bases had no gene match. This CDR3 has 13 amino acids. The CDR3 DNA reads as TGTGCCAGCAGCCGGGGACAGGGCATAAGCTACACCTTC. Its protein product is CASSRGQGISYTF.

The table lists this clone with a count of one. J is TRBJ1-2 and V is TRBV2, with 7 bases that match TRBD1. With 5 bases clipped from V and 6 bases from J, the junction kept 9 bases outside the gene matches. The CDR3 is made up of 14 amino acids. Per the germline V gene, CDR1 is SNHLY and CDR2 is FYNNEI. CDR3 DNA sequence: TGTGCCAGCAGTCTTATGACAGGGAAACATGGCTACACCTTC. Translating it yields CASSLMTGKHGYTF.

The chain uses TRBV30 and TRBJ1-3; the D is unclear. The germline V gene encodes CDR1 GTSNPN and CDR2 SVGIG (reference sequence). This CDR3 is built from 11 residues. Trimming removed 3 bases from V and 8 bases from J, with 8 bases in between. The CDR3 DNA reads TGTGCCTGGAGGAACCGGGACACCATATATTTT. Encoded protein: CAWRNRDTIYF.

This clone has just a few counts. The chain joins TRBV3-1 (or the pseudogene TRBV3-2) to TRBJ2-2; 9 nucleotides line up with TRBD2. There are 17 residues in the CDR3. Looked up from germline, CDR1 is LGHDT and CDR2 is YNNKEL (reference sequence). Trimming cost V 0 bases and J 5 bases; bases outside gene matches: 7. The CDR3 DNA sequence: TGTGCCAGCAGCCAAGAAAAGATAGCGGGGGATACCGGGGAGCTGTTTTTT. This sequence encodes CASSQEKIAGDTGELFF.

This CDR3 is CASSTDRVAGELFF. CDR3 DNA sequence: TGTGCCAGCAGTACCGACAGGGTAGCCGGGGAGCTGTTTTTT. The V gene is TRBV6-2 or TRBV6-3, the J gene TRBJ2-2, with 7 bases that match TRBD1. V shed 5 bases and J 6 bases; nucleotides not matched to a gene: 6. Germline-derived CDR1 and CDR2 are MNHEY and SVGEGT. The CDR3 contains 14 residues.

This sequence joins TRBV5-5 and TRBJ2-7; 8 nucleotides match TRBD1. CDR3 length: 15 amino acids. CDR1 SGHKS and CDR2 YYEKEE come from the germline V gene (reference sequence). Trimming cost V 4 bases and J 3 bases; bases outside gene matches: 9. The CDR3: CASSQLGQAFYEQYF. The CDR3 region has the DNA TGTGCCAGCAGCCAACTGGGACAGGCTTTCTACGAGCAGTACTTC.

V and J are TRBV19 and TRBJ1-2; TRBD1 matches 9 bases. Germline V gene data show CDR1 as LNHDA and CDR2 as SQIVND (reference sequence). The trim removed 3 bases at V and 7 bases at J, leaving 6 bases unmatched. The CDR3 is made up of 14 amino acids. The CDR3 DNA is TGTGCCAGTAGTATGCGACAGGGGGAGTCTGGCTACACCTTC. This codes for CASSMRQGESGYTF.

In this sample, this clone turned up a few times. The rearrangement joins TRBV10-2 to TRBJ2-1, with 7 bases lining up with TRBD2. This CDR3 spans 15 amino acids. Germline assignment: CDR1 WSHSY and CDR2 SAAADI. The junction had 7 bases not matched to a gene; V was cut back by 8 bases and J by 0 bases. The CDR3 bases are TGCGCCAGCCGGGACCGGGGGGTCTCCTACAATGAGCAGTTCTTC. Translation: CASRDRGVSYNEQFF.

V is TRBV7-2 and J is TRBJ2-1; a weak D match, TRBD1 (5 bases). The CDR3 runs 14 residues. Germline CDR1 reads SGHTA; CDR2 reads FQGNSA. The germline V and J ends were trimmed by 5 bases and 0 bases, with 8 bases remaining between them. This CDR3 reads CASSGDSSYNEQFF. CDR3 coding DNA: TGTGCCAGCAGCGGAGACAGCTCCTACAATGAGCAGTTCTTC.

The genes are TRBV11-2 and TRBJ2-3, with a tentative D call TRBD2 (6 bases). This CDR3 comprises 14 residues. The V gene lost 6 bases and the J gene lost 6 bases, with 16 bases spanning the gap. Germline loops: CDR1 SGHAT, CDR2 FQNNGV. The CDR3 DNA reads TGTGCCAGCAGTAACCCATCTGGGGGGGATACGCAGTATTTT. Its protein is CASSNPSGGDTQYF.

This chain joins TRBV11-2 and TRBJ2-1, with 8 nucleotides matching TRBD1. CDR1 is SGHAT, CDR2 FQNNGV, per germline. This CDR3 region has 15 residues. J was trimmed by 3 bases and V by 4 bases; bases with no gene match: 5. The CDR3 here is CASSSGTGGYNEQFF. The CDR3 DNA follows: TGTGCCAGCAGCTCCGGGACAGGAGGCTACAATGAGCAGTTCTTC.

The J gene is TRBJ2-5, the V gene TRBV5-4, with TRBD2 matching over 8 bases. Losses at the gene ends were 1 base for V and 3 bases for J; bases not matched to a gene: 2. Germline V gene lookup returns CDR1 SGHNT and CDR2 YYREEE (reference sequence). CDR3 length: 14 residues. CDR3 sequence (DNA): TGTGCCAGCAGCTTGCGGGGGGGGGAAGAGACCCAGTACTTC. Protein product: CASSLRGGEETQYF. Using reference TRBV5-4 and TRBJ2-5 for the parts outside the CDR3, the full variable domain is ETGVTQSPTHLIKTRGQQVTLRCSSQSGHNTVSWYQQALGQGPQFIFQYYREEENGRGNFPPRFSGLQFPNYSSELNVNALELDDSALYLCASSLRGGEETQYFGPGTRLLVL.

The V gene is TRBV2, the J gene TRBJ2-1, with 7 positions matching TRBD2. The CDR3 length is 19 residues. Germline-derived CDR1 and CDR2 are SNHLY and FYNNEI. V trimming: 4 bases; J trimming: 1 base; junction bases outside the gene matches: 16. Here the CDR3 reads CASSAAGEGRQGSYNEQFF. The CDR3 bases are TGTGCCAGCAGTGCCGCGGGGGAGGGCCGGCAAGGGTCCTACAATGAGCAGTTCTTC.

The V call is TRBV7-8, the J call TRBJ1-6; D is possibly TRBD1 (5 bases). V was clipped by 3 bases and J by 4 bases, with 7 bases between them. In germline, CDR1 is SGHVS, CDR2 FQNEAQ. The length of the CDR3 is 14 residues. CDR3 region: CASSLGGYNSPLHF. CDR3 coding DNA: TGTGCCAGCAGCTTGGGGGGGTATAATTCACCCCTCCACTTT.

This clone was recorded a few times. The CDR3 region is CASSLRGTETQYF. The CDR3 coding sequence is TGTGCCAGCAGCCTCAGGGGGACAGAGACCCAGTACTTC. This chain uses TRBV12-3 or TRBV12-4 with TRBJ2-5, with 7 bases lining up with TRBD1. V gave up 6 bases and J gave up 4 bases; unmatched junction bases: 5. The CDR3 sequence is 13 residues long.

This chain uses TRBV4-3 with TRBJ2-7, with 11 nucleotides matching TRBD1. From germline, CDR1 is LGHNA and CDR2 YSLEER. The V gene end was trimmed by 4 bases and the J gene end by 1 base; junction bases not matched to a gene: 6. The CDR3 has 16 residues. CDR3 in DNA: TGCGCCAGCAGCCGAGATGGGACAGGGGGTTCCTACGAGCAGTACTTC. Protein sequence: CASSRDGTGGSYEQYF.

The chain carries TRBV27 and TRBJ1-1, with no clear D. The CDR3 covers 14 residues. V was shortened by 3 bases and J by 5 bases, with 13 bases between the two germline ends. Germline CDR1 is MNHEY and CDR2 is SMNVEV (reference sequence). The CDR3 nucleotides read TGTGCCAGCAGTTTGTTGGGGAGTGGGACTGAAGCTTTCTTT. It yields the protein CASSLLGSGTEAFF.

The CDR3 region is CASSSSGRGADTQYF. The CDR3 nucleotides read TGCGCCAGCAGCTCCAGCGGCAGGGGGGCAGATACGCAGTATTTT. This chain links TRBV4-3 with TRBJ2-3, with D possibly being TRBD1 (7 bases). In germline, CDR1 is LGHNA, CDR2 YSLEER. The V end lost 5 bases, the J end lost 4 bases, and 16 bases lay between the germline ends. This CDR3 contains 15 residues.

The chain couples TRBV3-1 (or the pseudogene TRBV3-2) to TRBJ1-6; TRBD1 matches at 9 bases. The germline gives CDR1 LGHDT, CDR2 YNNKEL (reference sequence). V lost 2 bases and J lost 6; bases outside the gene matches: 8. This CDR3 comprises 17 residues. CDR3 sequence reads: CASSQRAGTGFNSPLHF. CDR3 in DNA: TGTGCCAGCAGCCAACGGGCTGGGACAGGGTTTAATTCACCCCTCCACTTT.

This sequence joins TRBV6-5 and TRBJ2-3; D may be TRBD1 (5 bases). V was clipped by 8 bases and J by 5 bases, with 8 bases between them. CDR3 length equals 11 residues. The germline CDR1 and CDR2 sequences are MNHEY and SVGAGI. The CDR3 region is CASLRGDTQYF. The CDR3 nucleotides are TGTGCCAGCCTTAGGGGAGATACGCAGTATTTT.

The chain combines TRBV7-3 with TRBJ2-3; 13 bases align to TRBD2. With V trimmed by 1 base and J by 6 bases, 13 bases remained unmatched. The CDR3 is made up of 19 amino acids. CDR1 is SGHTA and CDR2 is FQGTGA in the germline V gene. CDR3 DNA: TGTGCCAGCAGCTTAAACCGCGGAGGACTAGCGGGGGTGGGCGATACGCAGTATTTT. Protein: CASSLNRGGLAGVGDTQYF.

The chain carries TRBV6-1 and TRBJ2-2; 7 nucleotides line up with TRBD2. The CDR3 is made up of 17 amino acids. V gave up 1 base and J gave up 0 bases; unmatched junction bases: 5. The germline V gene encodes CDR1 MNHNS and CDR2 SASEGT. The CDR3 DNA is TGTGCCAGCAGTGAAGGGGAGGGGCATACGAACACCGGGGAGCTGTTTTTT. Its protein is CASSEGEGHTNTGELFF.

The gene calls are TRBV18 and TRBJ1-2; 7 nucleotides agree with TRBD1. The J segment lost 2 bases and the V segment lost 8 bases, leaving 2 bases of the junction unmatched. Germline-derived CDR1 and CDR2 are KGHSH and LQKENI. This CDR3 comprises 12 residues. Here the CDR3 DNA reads TGTGCCAGCCAGGGACAGAACTATGGCTACACCTTC. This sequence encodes CASQGQNYGYTF. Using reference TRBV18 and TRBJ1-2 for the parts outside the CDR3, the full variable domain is NAGVMQNPRHLVRRRGQEARLRCSPMKGHSHVYWYRQLPEEGLKFMVYLQKENIIDESGMPKERFSAEFPKEGPSILRIQQVVRGDSAAYFCASQGQNYGYTFGSGTRLTVV.

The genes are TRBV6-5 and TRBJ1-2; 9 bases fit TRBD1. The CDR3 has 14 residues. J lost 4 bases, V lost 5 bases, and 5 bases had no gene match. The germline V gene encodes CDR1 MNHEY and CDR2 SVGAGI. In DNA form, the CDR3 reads TGTGCCAGCAGTACTGGGACAGGGAGCTATGGCTACACCTTC. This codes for CASSTGTGSYGYTF.

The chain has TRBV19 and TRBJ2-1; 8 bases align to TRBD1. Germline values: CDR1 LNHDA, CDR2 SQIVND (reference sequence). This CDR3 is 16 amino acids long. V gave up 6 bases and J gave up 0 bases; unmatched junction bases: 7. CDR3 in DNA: TGTGCCAGTAGCTCCAACAGGGGGTTCTCCTACAATGAGCAGTTCTTC. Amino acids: CASSSNRGFSYNEQFF. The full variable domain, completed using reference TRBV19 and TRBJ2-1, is DGGITQSPKYLFRKEGQNVTLSCEQNLNHDAMYWYRQDPGQGLRLIYYSQIVNDFQKGDIAEGYSVSREKKESFPLTVTSAQKNPTAFYLCASSSNRGFSYNEQFFGPGTRLTVL.

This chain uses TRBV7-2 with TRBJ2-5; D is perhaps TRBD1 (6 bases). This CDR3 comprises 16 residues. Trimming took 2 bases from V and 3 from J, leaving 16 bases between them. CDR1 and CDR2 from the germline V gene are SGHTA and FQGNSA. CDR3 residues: CASSLPRDTGKETQYF. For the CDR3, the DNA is TGTGCCAGCAGCTTACCACGGGACACGGGAAAAGAGACCCAGTACTTC.

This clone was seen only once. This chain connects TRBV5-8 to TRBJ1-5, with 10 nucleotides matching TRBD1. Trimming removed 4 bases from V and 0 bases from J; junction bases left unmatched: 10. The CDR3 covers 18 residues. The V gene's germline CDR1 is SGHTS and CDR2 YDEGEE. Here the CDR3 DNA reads TGTGCCAGCAGCACCGGACAGGGGGGCCACTGTAGCAATCAGCCCCAGCATTTT. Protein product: CASSTGQGGHCSNQPQHF.

CDR3 DNA: TGTGCCAGCATAGGGACAGATTTGAACACTGAAGCTTTCTTT. This sequence encodes CASIGTDLNTEAFF. This chain links TRBV6-5 with TRBJ1-1, with TRBD1 matching 7 bases. The CDR3 totals 14 residues. Unmatched junction bases numbered 5, after V lost 7 bases and J lost 0 bases. CDR1 and CDR2 (germline): MNHEY, SVGAGI.

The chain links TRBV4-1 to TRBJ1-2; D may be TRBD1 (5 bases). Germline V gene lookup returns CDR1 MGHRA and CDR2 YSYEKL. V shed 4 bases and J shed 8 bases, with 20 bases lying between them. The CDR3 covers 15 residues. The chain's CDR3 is CASSRLTGTAGGYTF. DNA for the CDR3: TGCGCCAGCAGCCGCCTAACTGGGACGGCGGGAGGCTACACCTTC.

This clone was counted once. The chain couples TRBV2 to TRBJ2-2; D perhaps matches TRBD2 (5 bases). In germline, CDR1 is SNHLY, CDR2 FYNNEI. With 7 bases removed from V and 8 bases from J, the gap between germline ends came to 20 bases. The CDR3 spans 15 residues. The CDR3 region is CASTNTPGGRGELFF. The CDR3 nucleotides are TGTGCCAGCACCAACACGCCAGGAGGCAGAGGGGAGCTGTTTTTT.